Below are 15 T cell receptor beta chains sequenced from a single sample in a study of CD8 T cells in Susac syndrome. Reverse transcription used about 0.45 to 1 ug RNA and random hexamers. TCRdb re-derived calls from the immunoSEQ multiplex PCR reads in MiXCR, one entry per CDR3 protein. The repertoire includes about 200,000 distinct CDR3 sequences, more than 90% of them detected once, and around 0.09% sits in the top ten. Sequences were obtained from CD4+ T cells from PBMCs. Every receptor here comes from a human donor with multiple sclerosis.

V and J are TRBV7-2 and TRBJ2-5; D ambiguous. The DNA matches TRBJ2-1 better at its end, which makes the J call doubtful. The CDR3 has 13 residues. CDR1 is SGHTA and CDR2 is FQGNSA in the germline V gene. The CDR3 sequence is CASSSYERLTQFF. The CDR3 nucleotides are TGTGCCAGCAGCTCCTACGAGCGCCTAACCCAGTTCTTC.

The rearrangement joins TRBV2 to TRBJ2-5; D uncertain. The length of the CDR3 is 14 residues. Deletions cut 2 bases from V and 2 bases from J, with 9 bases between. Looked up from germline, CDR1 is SNHLY and CDR2 is FYNNEI. The CDR3 region is CASSELLRQETQYF. DNA for the CDR3: TGTGCCAGCAGTGAACTTCTGAGGCAAGAGACCCAGTACTTC.

V is TRBV5-1 and J is TRBJ2-3, with D perhaps assigned TRBD1 or TRBD2 (5 bases each). Germline CDR1 reads SGHRS; CDR2 reads YFSETQ. The CDR3 runs 17 residues. Trimming removed 4 bases at V and 4 bases at J, with 22 bases between. The CDR3 sequence is CASSPGPRDGLADTQYF. The CDR3 coding sequence is TGCGCCAGCAGCCCAGGCCCCCGGGACGGCCTAGCAGATACGCAGTATTTT.

The chain is built from TRBV29-1 and TRBJ1-2; TRBD1 might be the D (6 bases). Germline CDR1 is SQVTM and CDR2 is ANQGSEA. The CDR3 is 13 residues long. The ends were cut back, 0 bases at V and 8 bases at J, with 13 bases in the middle. CDR3: CSVEEGGGGGYTF. The CDR3 region has the DNA TGCAGCGTTGAAGAAGGCGGGGGCGGAGGCTACACCTTC.

V is TRBV20-1 and J is TRBJ2-5; 7 bases agree with TRBD2. Looked up from germline, CDR1 is DFQATT and CDR2 is SNEGSKA (reference sequence). CDR3 length: 13 residues. After removal of 6 bases from V and 5 bases from J, the junction contained 9 bases not matched to a gene. CDR3 in DNA: TGCAGTGCGCCGGACCGGGGGGTGGAGACCCAGTACTTC. Protein sequence: CSAPDRGVETQYF.

This sequence joins TRBV2 and TRBJ1-2; D is possibly TRBD1 (5 bases). Trimming cost V 4 bases and J 4 bases, with 10 bases left between them. Germline V gene lookup returns CDR1 SNHLY and CDR2 FYNNEI. This CDR3 has 13 amino acids. The CDR3 protein is CASSAQGPYGYTF. The CDR3 nucleotides are TGTGCCAGCAGTGCCCAGGGTCCCTATGGCTACACCTTC.

V is TRBV20-1 and J is TRBJ1-1; D is unclear. V was pared by 3 bases and J by 7 bases, with 9 bases between. CDR3 length: 11 residues. Looked up from germline, CDR1 is DFQATT and CDR2 is SNEGSKA (reference sequence). Here the CDR3 DNA reads TGCAGTGCTAGGGAGTGGATTGAAGCTTTCTTT. Translated: CSAREWIEAFF.

The V call is TRBV18, the J call TRBJ1-5; D gene uncertain. V was clipped by 6 bases and J by 5 bases, with 17 bases between them. The V gene's germline CDR1 is KGHSH and CDR2 LQKENI. CDR3 length: 15 residues. This CDR3 is CASSLDQAEYQPQHF. Written as DNA, the CDR3 is TGTGCCAGCTCCCTCGACCAGGCGGAGTATCAGCCCCAGCATTTT. Looking up the rest from reference TRBV18 and TRBJ1-5 gives the full variable domain: NAGVMQNPRHLVRRRGQEARLRCSPMKGHSHVYWYRQLPEEGLKFMVYLQKENIIDESGMPKERFSAEFPKEGPSILRIQQVVRGDSAAYFCASSLDQAEYQPQHFGDGTRLSIL.

The chain is built from TRBV4-1 and TRBJ2-2; 7 positions agree with TRBD1. The ends lost 4 bases at V and 6 bases at J; junction bases unmatched: 5. The CDR3 totals 14 residues. CDR1 and CDR2 from the germline V gene are MGHRA and YSYEKL. The CDR3 loop is CASSPRQGAGELFF. The CDR3 DNA sequence: TGCGCCAGCAGCCCTAGACAGGGAGCCGGGGAGCTGTTTTTT.

The chain has TRBV12-3 or TRBV12-4 and TRBJ2-1; tentative D call: TRBD1 (6 bases). Trimming shortened V by 6 bases and J by 8 bases, and 20 bases separated the two germline ends. The CDR3 has 15 residues. The CDR3 here is CASSPPTGLGDEQFF. The CDR3, as DNA: TGTGCCAGCAGCCCACCAACAGGGCTTGGGGATGAGCAGTTCTTC.

The chain employs TRBV28 and TRBJ1-6; D is unclear. The CDR3 loop spans 14 amino acids. Germline V gene sequence: CDR1 MDHEN, CDR2 SYDVKM. Trimming stripped 1 base from V and 5 bases from J, with 6 bases between. DNA of the CDR3: TGTGCCAGCAGTTTATCAGGAAATAATTCACCCCTCCACTTT. Translation: CASSLSGNNSPLHF.

This clonotype was counted a few times. V usage is TRBV6-5 and J usage is TRBJ1-4, with 8 bases identical to TRBD1. The CDR3 runs to 16 residues. Germline values: CDR1 MNHEY, CDR2 SVGAGI. The J segment lost 11 bases and the V segment lost 0 bases, leaving 11 bases of the junction unmatched. Here the CDR3 DNA reads TGTGCCAGCAGTTACTCGATAGGACAGGGACGCGTTAAACTGTTTTTT. Translated: CASSYSIGQGRVKLFF.

The CDR3 spells CASSLVEHSVSNSPLHF. CDR3 nucleotide sequence: TGTGCCAGCAGCTTAGTCGAGCATTCAGTATCCAATTCACCCCTCCACTTT. The chain employs TRBV7-6 and TRBJ1-6; D is unclear. Germline CDR1 reads SGHVS; CDR2 reads FNYEAQ. This CDR3 contains 17 residues. Trimming took 1 base from V and 7 from J, leaving 17 bases between them.

This sequence joins TRBV29-1 and TRBJ2-3; the match to TRBD2 covers 7 bases. Trimming at V came to 8 bases and at J to 2 bases, leaving 10 bases not matched to a gene. There are 14 residues in the CDR3. Per germline, CDR1 SQVTM and CDR2 ANQGSEA. The CDR3 spells CSLPGDYSTDTQYF. CDR3 DNA sequence: TGCAGCCTCCCCGGGGACTACTCCACAGATACGCAGTATTTT.

This clonotype appeared a single time. The chain employs TRBV6-1 and TRBJ2-5; maybe TRBD2 (6 bases). This CDR3 has 14 residues. Germline loops: CDR1 MNHNS, CDR2 SASEGT. Trimming took off 2 bases at V and 3 bases at J, with 10 bases between the two ends. CDR3 loop: CASSEPTRKETQYF. Here the CDR3 DNA reads TGTGCCAGCAGTGAACCGACTAGGAAAGAGACCCAGTACTTC.